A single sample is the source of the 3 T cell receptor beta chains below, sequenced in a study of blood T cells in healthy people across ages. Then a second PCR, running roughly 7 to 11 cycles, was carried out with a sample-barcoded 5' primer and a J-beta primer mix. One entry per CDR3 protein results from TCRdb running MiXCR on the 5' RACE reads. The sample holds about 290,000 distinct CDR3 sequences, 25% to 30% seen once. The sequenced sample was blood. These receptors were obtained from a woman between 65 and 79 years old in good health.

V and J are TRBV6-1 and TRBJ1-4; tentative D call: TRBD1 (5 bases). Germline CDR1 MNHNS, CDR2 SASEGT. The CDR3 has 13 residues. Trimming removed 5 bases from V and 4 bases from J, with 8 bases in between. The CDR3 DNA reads TGTGCCAGCAGTTACGACAGTAATGAAAAACTGTTTTTT. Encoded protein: CASSYDSNEKLFF.

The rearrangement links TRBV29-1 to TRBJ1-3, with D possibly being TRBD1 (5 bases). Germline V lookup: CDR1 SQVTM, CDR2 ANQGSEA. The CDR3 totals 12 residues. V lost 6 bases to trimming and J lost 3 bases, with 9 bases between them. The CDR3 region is CSVWDGGNTIYF. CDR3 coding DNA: TGCAGCGTGTGGGACGGTGGAAACACCATATATTTT.

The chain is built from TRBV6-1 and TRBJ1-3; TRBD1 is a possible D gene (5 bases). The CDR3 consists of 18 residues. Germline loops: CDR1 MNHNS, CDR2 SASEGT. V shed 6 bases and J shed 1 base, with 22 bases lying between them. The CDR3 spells CASRAEATRNRSGNTIYF. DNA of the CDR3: TGTGCCAGCAGGGCCGAGGCGACAAGAAACAGGTCTGGAAACACCATATATTTT.